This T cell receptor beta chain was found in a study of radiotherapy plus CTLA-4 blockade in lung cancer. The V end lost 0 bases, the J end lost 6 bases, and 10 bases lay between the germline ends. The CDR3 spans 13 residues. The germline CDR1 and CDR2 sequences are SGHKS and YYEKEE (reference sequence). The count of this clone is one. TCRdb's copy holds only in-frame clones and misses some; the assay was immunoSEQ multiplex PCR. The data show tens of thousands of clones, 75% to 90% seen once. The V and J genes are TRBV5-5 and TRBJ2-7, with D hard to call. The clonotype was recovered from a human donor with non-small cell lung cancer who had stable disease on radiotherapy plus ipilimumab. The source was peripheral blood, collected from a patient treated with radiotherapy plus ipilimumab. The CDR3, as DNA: TGTGCCAGCAGCTTGGTAGGGATCGGCGAGCAGTACTTC. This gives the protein CASSLVGIGEQYF.